This T cell receptor (beta chain) was found in a study of T-cell reconstitution after alpha-beta-depleted transplantation in children. CDR3 length: 14 residues. Germline CDR1 is DFQATT and CDR2 is SNEGSKA (reference sequence). After removal of 0 bases from V and 6 bases from J, the junction contained 6 bases not matched to a gene. It was with unique molecular identifiers that the TCRbeta library was prepared. From the PCR reads, TCRdb called clonotypes with MiXCR, one entry per CDR3 protein. Seen here are 440,000 or so distinct CDR3 sequences, about a tenth observed once, and the top ten hold about 5%.

The TCR comes from a human donor who donated a stem cell graft to a child with acute myeloid leukemia. The chain recombines TRBV20-1 with TRBJ2-7, with TRBD1 identical over 9 bases. This specimen consisted of PBMCs from the stem cell graft donor, obtained from the stem cell graft. The CDR3 here is CSARDPGQGIEQYF. The CDR3 bases are TGCAGTGCTAGAGATCCGGGACAGGGCATCGAGCAGTACTTC.